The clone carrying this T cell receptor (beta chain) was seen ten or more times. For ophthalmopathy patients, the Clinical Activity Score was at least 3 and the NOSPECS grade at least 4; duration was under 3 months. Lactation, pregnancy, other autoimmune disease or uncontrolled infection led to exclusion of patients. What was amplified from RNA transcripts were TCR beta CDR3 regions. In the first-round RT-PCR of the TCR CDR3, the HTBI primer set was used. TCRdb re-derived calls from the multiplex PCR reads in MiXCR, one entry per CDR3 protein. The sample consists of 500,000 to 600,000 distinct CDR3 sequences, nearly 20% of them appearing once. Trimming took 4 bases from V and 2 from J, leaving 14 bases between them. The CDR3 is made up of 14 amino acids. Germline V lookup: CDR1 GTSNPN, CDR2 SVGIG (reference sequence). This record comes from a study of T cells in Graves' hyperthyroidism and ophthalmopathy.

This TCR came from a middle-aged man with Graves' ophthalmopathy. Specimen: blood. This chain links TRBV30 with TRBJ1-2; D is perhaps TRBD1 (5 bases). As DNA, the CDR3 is TGTGCCTGGACCCAGGGAGGGTCAAACTATGGCTACACCTTC. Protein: CAWTQGGSNYGYTF. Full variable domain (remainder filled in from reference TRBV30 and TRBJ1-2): SQTIHQWPATLVQPVGSPLSLECTVEGTSNPNLYWYRQAAGRGLQLLFYSVGIGQISSEVPQNLSASRPQDRQFILSSKKLLLSDSGFYLCAWTQGGSNYGYTFGSGTRLTVV.